These T cell receptor beta chains were read from a single sample in a study of T cell responses to AZD1222 COVID-19 vaccine. Sequencing was performed with immunoSEQ multiplex PCR; in TCRdb, only in-frame clones are kept and a portion is missing. The repertoire includes 120,000 or so clones, around 86% of them detected once, and approximately 1.2% sits in the top ten. The sequencing here drew on peripheral blood, taken on day 0 of AZD1222 vaccination. The receptors were gathered from an adult in good health. Each CDR3 is given with its conserved first and last residue. D genes are given only for firm matches. The size field is filled for only some rows; it gives once, few, many or a size class.

v_call: TRBV7-2
d_call: -
cdr3_length: 14
j_call: TRBJ1-4
clone_size: -
cdr3_nt: TGTGCCAGCAGCTTAGGAGGGATGGGCGAAAAACTGTTTTTT
cdr3_aa: CASSLGGMGEKLFF

v_call: TRBV19
d_call: -
cdr3_length: 12
j_call: TRBJ1-5
clone_size: -
cdr3_nt: TGTGCCAGTAGAAATGGAAACCAGCCCCAGCATTTT
cdr3_aa: CASRNGNQPQHF

v_call: TRBV24-1
d_call: TRBD2
cdr3_length: 13
j_call: TRBJ2-1
clone_size: -
cdr3_nt: TGTGCCACCAGTGATTCGCGGGAGGGTGAGCAGTTCTTC
cdr3_aa: CATSDSREGEQFF

v_call: TRBV11-2
d_call: TRBD1
cdr3_length: 15
j_call: TRBJ2-3
clone_size: -
cdr3_nt: TGTGCCAGCAGCCCCAACAGGGGCGGCACAGATACGCAGTATTTT
cdr3_aa: CASSPNRGGTDTQYF

v_call: TRBV4-2
d_call: -
cdr3_length: 15
j_call: TRBJ1-6
clone_size: -
cdr3_nt: TGTGCCAGCAGCCAAGACGACGGCTTGGTTTCACCCCTCCACTTT
cdr3_aa: CASSQDDGLVSPLHF

v_call: TRBV5-8
d_call: -
cdr3_length: 14
j_call: TRBJ2-7
clone_size: -
cdr3_nt: TGTGCCAGCAGCTCGCCGGGCCAAACCTACGAGCAGTACTTC
cdr3_aa: CASSSPGQTYEQYF

v_call: TRBV11-3
d_call: -
cdr3_length: 13
j_call: TRBJ2-1
clone_size: few
cdr3_nt: TGTGCCAGCAGCGTCGGGGCATCCCATGAGCAGTTCTTC
cdr3_aa: CASSVGASHEQFF

v_call: TRBV6-5
d_call: TRBD1
cdr3_length: 16
j_call: TRBJ1-2
clone_size: -
cdr3_nt: TGTGCCAGCAGTTACGCAACCGGGACAGGGGGGAATGGCTACACCTTC
cdr3_aa: CASSYATGTGGNGYTF

v_call: TRBV29-1
d_call: TRBD2
cdr3_length: 19
j_call: TRBJ2-1
clone_size: -
cdr3_nt: TGCAGCGCCGTACAACTAACGGGACTAGCGGGGGCGGGCTACAATGAGCAGTTCTTC
cdr3_aa: CSAVQLTGLAGAGYNEQFF

v_call: TRBV27
d_call: -
cdr3_length: 14
j_call: TRBJ2-1
clone_size: -
cdr3_nt: TGTGCCAGCAGTTTAATGGGGAACTACAATGAGCAGTTCTTC
cdr3_aa: CASSLMGNYNEQFF

v_call: TRBV6-5
d_call: -
cdr3_length: 14
j_call: TRBJ1-1
clone_size: -
cdr3_nt: TGTGCCAGCAGTTTTGGTCCAATGGGCACTGAAGCTTTCTTT
cdr3_aa: CASSFGPMGTEAFF

v_call: TRBV6-2/TRBV6-3
d_call: TRBD2
cdr3_length: 15
j_call: TRBJ2-5
clone_size: -
cdr3_nt: TGTGCCAGCAGCCGACTAGCGGGGGACCAAGAGACCCAGTACTTC
cdr3_aa: CASSRLAGDQETQYF

v_call: TRBV27
d_call: -
cdr3_length: 13
j_call: TRBJ2-7
clone_size: -
cdr3_nt: TGTGCCAGCAGTTTATCCTACCTCTACGAGCAGTACTTC
cdr3_aa: CASSLSYLYEQYF

v_call: TRBV7-8
d_call: -
cdr3_length: 14
j_call: TRBJ1-2
clone_size: few
cdr3_nt: TGTGCCAGCAGCTTAGGGGGGCTTAACTATGGCTACACCTTC
cdr3_aa: CASSLGGLNYGYTF

v_call: TRBV7-2
d_call: TRBD1
cdr3_length: 13
j_call: TRBJ1-1
clone_size: -
cdr3_nt: TGTGCCAGCAGCTCCAGACAGGGCACTGAAGCTTTCTTT
cdr3_aa: CASSSRQGTEAFF

v_call: TRBV12-2
d_call: -
cdr3_length: 16
j_call: TRBJ2-1
clone_size: -
cdr3_nt: TGTGCAAGTCGCCTGCGGACTAGCGGGGACTACAATGAGCAGTTCTTC
cdr3_aa: CASRLRTSGDYNEQFF

v_call: TRBV19
d_call: -
cdr3_length: 14
j_call: TRBJ2-1
clone_size: -
cdr3_nt: TGTGCCAGTAGTATCGTGGGGCTGACTAGTTTCAGGTTCTTC
cdr3_aa: CASSIVGLTSFRFF

v_call: TRBV18
d_call: -
cdr3_length: 13
j_call: TRBJ2-5
clone_size: -
cdr3_nt: TGTGCCAGCTCACCCACAGGGCAAGAGACCCAGTACTTC
cdr3_aa: CASSPTGQETQYF

v_call: TRBV7-9
d_call: -
cdr3_length: 15
j_call: TRBJ1-1
clone_size: -
cdr3_nt: TGTGCCAGCAGCCGTCCGAGTACAGGGAACACTGAAGCTTTCTTT
cdr3_aa: CASSRPSTGNTEAFF

v_call: TRBV29-1
d_call: -
cdr3_length: 13
j_call: TRBJ2-3
clone_size: -
cdr3_nt: TGCAGCGTTCGAGGCCGTAGCACAGATACGCAGTATTTT
cdr3_aa: CSVRGRSTDTQYF

v_call: TRBV19
d_call: -
cdr3_length: 15
j_call: TRBJ1-2
clone_size: -
cdr3_nt: TGTGCCAGTATTGGGGGGCAGGACCAGTTCCGTGGCTACACCTTC
cdr3_aa: CASIGGQDQFRGYTF

v_call: TRBV3-1/TRBV3-2
d_call: -
cdr3_length: 17
j_call: TRBJ1-6
clone_size: -
cdr3_nt: TGTGCCAGCAGCCAAGATTTGGCAGTCCGAGGCAATTCACCCCTCCACTTT
cdr3_aa: CASSQDLAVRGNSPLHF

v_call: TRBV6-5
d_call: -
cdr3_length: 14
j_call: TRBJ1-2
clone_size: -
cdr3_nt: TGTGCCAGCAGTTACCAGAGGGGGAGCTATGGCTACACCTTC
cdr3_aa: CASSYQRGSYGYTF

v_call: TRBV7-9
d_call: -
cdr3_length: 14
j_call: TRBJ2-2
clone_size: -
cdr3_nt: TGTGCCAGCAGCTTAGAGCTCGTCGCCGGGGAGCTGTTTTTT
cdr3_aa: CASSLELVAGELFF

v_call: TRBV18
d_call: TRBD1
cdr3_length: 17
j_call: TRBJ1-5
clone_size: -
cdr3_nt: TGTGCCAGCTCACTAAACCGACAGGGGGCTGGAGATCAGCCCCAGCATTTT
cdr3_aa: CASSLNRQGAGDQPQHF

v_call: TRBV7-8
d_call: -
cdr3_length: 16
j_call: TRBJ2-5
clone_size: once
cdr3_nt: TGTGCCAGCAGGCAACCTTTCCGGGACACCCAAGAGACCCAGTACTTC
cdr3_aa: CASRQPFRDTQETQYF

v_call: TRBV29-1
d_call: -
cdr3_length: 12
j_call: TRBJ1-2
clone_size: few
cdr3_nt: TGCAGCGCCAGGGAGACCAGCTATGGCTACACCTTC
cdr3_aa: CSARETSYGYTF

v_call: TRBV4-1
d_call: TRBD1
cdr3_length: 15
j_call: TRBJ2-4
clone_size: -
cdr3_nt: TGCGCCAGCAGCCAGACAGGGGGAGGTCAAAACATTCAGTACTTC
cdr3_aa: CASSQTGGGQNIQYF

v_call: TRBV29-1
d_call: TRBD2
cdr3_length: 14
j_call: TRBJ2-7
clone_size: -
cdr3_nt: TGCAGCGGCACAACTAGCGGGTCAACCTACGAGCAGTACTTC
cdr3_aa: CSGTTSGSTYEQYF

v_call: TRBV9
d_call: -
cdr3_length: 14
j_call: TRBJ2-5
clone_size: -
cdr3_nt: TGTGCCAGCAGCGGGGGGGCCGCCTGGGAGACCCAGTACTTC
cdr3_aa: CASSGGAAWETQYF

v_call: TRBV9
d_call: -
cdr3_length: 15
j_call: TRBJ1-4
clone_size: -
cdr3_nt: TGTGCCAGCAGCGCCCAGGTCCAGAGAAATGAAAAACTGTTTTTT
cdr3_aa: CASSAQVQRNEKLFF

v_call: TRBV7-9
d_call: -
cdr3_length: 15
j_call: TRBJ1-2
clone_size: -
cdr3_nt: TGTGCCAGCAGCCCACCCGGGAGAGCTAACTATGGCTACACCTTC
cdr3_aa: CASSPPGRANYGYTF

v_call: TRBV11-2
d_call: TRBD2
cdr3_length: 15
j_call: TRBJ2-7
clone_size: -
cdr3_nt: TGTGCCAGCAGCTCCCAACTAGCGGGGGGAGGCGAGCAGTACTTC
cdr3_aa: CASSSQLAGGGEQYF

v_call: TRBV4-3
d_call: -
cdr3_length: 13
j_call: TRBJ1-1
clone_size: -
cdr3_nt: TGCGCCAGCAGCCAAGGAGAGAGGTCTGAAGCTTTCTTT
cdr3_aa: CASSQGERSEAFF

v_call: TRBV5-1
d_call: -
cdr3_length: 13
j_call: TRBJ1-1
clone_size: -
cdr3_nt: TGCGCCAGCACCCTGGGGGCGGGAACTGAAGCTTTCTTT
cdr3_aa: CASTLGAGTEAFF

v_call: TRBV6-5
d_call: -
cdr3_length: 14
j_call: TRBJ2-7
clone_size: once
cdr3_nt: TGTGCCAGCAGTTACGGAGGGCGGTTGGACGAGCAGTACTTC
cdr3_aa: CASSYGGRLDEQYF

v_call: TRBV3-1/TRBV3-2
d_call: -
cdr3_length: 13
j_call: TRBJ1-2
clone_size: -
cdr3_nt: TGTGCCAGCAGCCCGGACAGTAACTATGGCTACACCTTC
cdr3_aa: CASSPDSNYGYTF

v_call: TRBV15
d_call: -
cdr3_length: 16
j_call: TRBJ2-1
clone_size: -
cdr3_nt: TGTGCCACCAGCAGAGCCAGCCACTCAATCGACAATGAGCAGTTCTTC
cdr3_aa: CATSRASHSIDNEQFF

v_call: TRBV5-1
d_call: -
cdr3_length: 14
j_call: TRBJ1-2
clone_size: -
cdr3_nt: TGCGCCAGCAGCAGTTCCACAGGGTCTCGGGGCTACACCTTC
cdr3_aa: CASSSSTGSRGYTF

v_call: TRBV5-6
d_call: -
cdr3_length: 18
j_call: TRBJ1-2
clone_size: -
cdr3_nt: TGTGCCAGCAGCTTGACCCCTGGGACACTCGCTACTAACTATGGCTACACCTTC
cdr3_aa: CASSLTPGTLATNYGYTF

v_call: TRBV2
d_call: TRBD1
cdr3_length: 14
j_call: TRBJ2-7
clone_size: -
cdr3_nt: TGTGCCAGCAGACTCGGGACAGGGGGCTACGAGCAGTACTTC
cdr3_aa: CASRLGTGGYEQYF

v_call: TRBV30
d_call: -
cdr3_length: 13
j_call: TRBJ1-1
clone_size: -
cdr3_nt: TGTGCCTGGGGGGAGGGCAGCACTAGTGAAGCTTTCTTT
cdr3_aa: CAWGEGSTSEAFF

v_call: TRBV9
d_call: TRBD2
cdr3_length: 15
j_call: TRBJ2-5
clone_size: -
cdr3_nt: TGTGCCAGCAGCGTCTCCCGGGGGGGCCAAGAGACCCAGTACTTC
cdr3_aa: CASSVSRGGQETQYF

v_call: TRBV9
d_call: -
cdr3_length: 14
j_call: TRBJ1-5
clone_size: -
cdr3_nt: TGTGCCAGCAGCGCACAGGGTAGCAATCAGCCCCAGCATTTT
cdr3_aa: CASSAQGSNQPQHF

v_call: TRBV3-1/TRBV3-2
d_call: -
cdr3_length: 18
j_call: TRBJ1-3
clone_size: -
cdr3_nt: TGTGCCAGCAGCCCTGGGCTCTGGGTGGCCAACTCTGGAAACACCATATATTTT
cdr3_aa: CASSPGLWVANSGNTIYF

v_call: TRBV10-3
d_call: -
cdr3_length: 14
j_call: TRBJ2-7
clone_size: once
cdr3_nt: TGTGCCATTGGACGGGACCTCATTACTTACGAGCAGTACTTC
cdr3_aa: CAIGRDLITYEQYF

v_call: TRBV11-2
d_call: TRBD2
cdr3_length: 18
j_call: TRBJ2-7
clone_size: -
cdr3_nt: TGTGCCAGCAGCTACACACCGGGACTAGCGGGTCCGGGTAGGGAGCAGTACTTC
cdr3_aa: CASSYTPGLAGPGREQYF

v_call: TRBV2
d_call: -
cdr3_length: 15
j_call: TRBJ1-2
clone_size: -
cdr3_nt: TGTGCCAGCAGCCCCGGCTCGACAGGAATCTATGGCTACACCTTC
cdr3_aa: CASSPGSTGIYGYTF

v_call: TRBV5-1
d_call: -
cdr3_length: 11
j_call: TRBJ2-1
clone_size: -
cdr3_nt: TGCGCCAGCAGCACAGGGATAGAGCAGTTCTTC
cdr3_aa: CASSTGIEQFF

v_call: TRBV27
d_call: TRBD1
cdr3_length: 14
j_call: TRBJ2-7
clone_size: -
cdr3_nt: TGTGCCAGCAGTCCCCGGGACAGATCGTACGAGCAGTACTTC
cdr3_aa: CASSPRDRSYEQYF